These 28 T cell receptor beta chains share one sample of origin, sequenced in a study of blood T cell repertoires in COVID-19. Generated by immunoSEQ multiplex PCR, the TCRdb table keeps only in-frame clones and is missing some. Of about 300,000 clones listed, approximately 91% are singletons. The material sequenced was PBMCs or T cells enriched from blood (not recorded which). These receptors originate from a woman in her 40s who had recovered from COVID-19.

The V call is TRBV5-1, the J call TRBJ1-2; D uncertain. V was trimmed by 0 bases and J by 6 bases, leaving 9 bases between them. Germline CDR1 reads SGHRS; CDR2 reads YFSETQ. The CDR3 length is 13 residues. CDR3 DNA sequence: TGCGCCAGCAGCTTGGCTTTGAGAGATGGCTACACCTTC. It is translated as CASSLALRDGYTF.

This sequence joins TRBV4-1 and TRBJ1-5; 9 bases fit TRBD1. V was clipped by 3 bases and J by 2 bases; unmatched bases: 8. Per the germline V gene, CDR1 is MGHRA and CDR2 is YSYEKL. This CDR3 spans 17 amino acids. In nucleotides, the CDR3 is TGCGCCAGCAGCCAGAACCCGGGACAGGGTGGCAATCAGCCCCAGCATTTT. This translates into CASSQNPGQGGNQPQHF.

Details on this clone: Other DNA sequences in the sample encode the same CDR3. The chain recombines TRBV30 with TRBJ1-2; D not certain. Trimming shortened V by 2 bases and J by 2 bases, and 15 bases separated the two germline ends. Germline V gene lookup returns CDR1 GTSNPN and CDR2 SVGIG (reference sequence). The CDR3 is 15 amino acids. CDR3 protein: CAWSPIDSLNYGYTF. DNA for the CDR3: TGTGCCTGGAGTCCCATCGACTCACTAAACTATGGCTACACCTTC.

This sequence joins TRBV19 and TRBJ1-1; 7 nucleotides line up with TRBD1. The CDR3 covers 16 residues. V shed 2 bases, J shed 4 bases, and the junction held 10 bases outside the gene matches. CDR1 and CDR2 from the germline V gene are LNHDA and SQIVND (reference sequence). In DNA, the CDR3 is TGTGCCAGTAGTATATTTTTATCGGCAGGGGGCACTGAAGCTTTCTTT. Residues: CASSIFLSAGGTEAFF.

The CDR3 nucleotides are TGTGCCAGCAGTGAAACGGGAGGGAAGGACACTGAAGCTTTCTTT. Its translation: CASSETGGKDTEAFF. The chain is built from TRBV25-1 and TRBJ1-1; D is undetermined. The V end lost 2 bases, the J end lost 3 bases, and 13 bases lay between the germline ends. Germline V gene data show CDR1 as MGHDK and CDR2 as SYGVNS. The CDR3 has 15 residues.

CDR3 DNA sequence: TGTGCCAGCAGCCCATGGGACAGGGTGAACACTGAAGCTTTCTTT. It yields the protein CASSPWDRVNTEAFF. This chain uses TRBV7-9 with TRBJ1-1; TRBD1 agrees at 9 bases. The CDR3 is made up of 15 amino acids. With V trimmed by 5 bases and J by 0 bases, 4 bases remained unmatched. Germline-derived CDR1 and CDR2 are SEHNR and FQNEAQ (reference sequence). Supplemented by reference TRBV7-9 and TRBJ1-1, the full variable domain reads DTGVSQNPRHKITKRGQNVTFRCDPISEHNRLYWYRQTLGQGPEFLTYFQNEAQLEKSRLLSDRFSAERPKGSFSTLEIQRTEQGDSAMYLCASSPWDRVNTEAFFGQGTRLTVV.

The rearrangement links TRBV18 to TRBJ1-2; a possible D gene is TRBD1 (6 bases). Trimming took off 6 bases at V and 6 bases at J, with 11 bases between the two ends. This CDR3 comprises 12 residues. CDR1 and CDR2 from the germline V gene are KGHSH and LQKENI. CDR3 nucleotides: TGTGCCAGCTCGCCCCCAGGGGATGGCTACACCTTC. As protein: CASSPPGDGYTF.

This clone has only one observation. The rearrangement joins TRBV9 to TRBJ1-1; D remains unclear. The CDR3 is 14 amino acids. Germline lookup yields CDR1 SGDLS and CDR2 YYNGEE. V was cut by 1 base and J by 1 base, with 8 bases left in between. The CDR3 reads CASSVIQQNTEAFF. In nucleotides, the CDR3 is TGTGCCAGCAGCGTAATACAGCAGAACACTGAAGCTTTCTTT.

This clone appeared once. The chain uses TRBV7-9 and TRBJ1-5, with D perhaps matching TRBD1 (5 bases). V was shortened by 1 base and J by 0 bases, with 10 bases between the two germline ends. CDR1 is SEHNR and CDR2 is FQNEAQ in the germline V gene (reference sequence). CDR3 length: 16 amino acids. The CDR3 bases are TGTGCCAGCAGCTTAGGCGGGGGGGATAGCAATCAGCCCCAGCATTTT. Protein: CASSLGGGDSNQPQHF.

This clone occurred once. The V and J genes are TRBV29-1 and TRBJ2-5; a weak D match, TRBD2 (6 bases). CDR3 size: 14 residues. Germline V gene lookup returns CDR1 SQVTM and CDR2 ANQGSEA. Trimming shortened V by 7 bases and J by 1 base, and 16 bases separated the two germline ends. CDR3 DNA sequence: TGCAGCGGAGAAACCGGGACTCCCCAAGAGACCCAGTACTTC. It encodes CSGETGTPQETQYF.

CDR3 protein: CASSMEGQAGYTF. The CDR3 DNA follows: TGTGCCAGTAGTATGGAGGGGCAAGCCGGCTACACCTTC. The chain employs TRBV19 and TRBJ1-2; D may be TRBD1 (5 bases). The CDR3 covers 13 residues. Trimming stripped 3 bases from V and 8 bases from J, with 13 bases between. Germline V CDR1 and CDR2: LNHDA, SQIVND (reference sequence).

As regards this clone: Germline is not matched at one junction end, which may reflect a read error. The chain combines TRBV7-7 with TRBJ2-3; 12 nucleotides match TRBD2. The CDR3 consists of 15 residues. Germline assignment: CDR1 SSHAT and CDR2 FNYEAQ (reference sequence). As DNA, the CDR3 is TGTGCTAGCAGCTTAGGACTAGCGGGGACAGATACGCAGTATTTT. This codes for CASSLGLAGTDTQYF.

This chain connects TRBV6-5 to TRBJ2-3; a possible D gene is TRBD2 (5 bases). The germline V gene encodes CDR1 MNHEY and CDR2 SVGAGI. The CDR3 sequence is 15 residues long. Deletions cut 5 bases from V and 6 bases from J, with 18 bases between. CDR3 in DNA: TGTGCCAGCAGTCGGGATCCCCGCAGCCTGGATACGCAGTATTTT. Its protein is CASSRDPRSLDTQYF.

The V call is TRBV7-3, the J call TRBJ2-2; 11 bases map to TRBD1. Germline loops: CDR1 SGHTA, CDR2 FQGTGA. The CDR3 is made up of 15 amino acids. Trimming removed 4 bases from V and 7 bases from J; junction bases left unmatched: 5. In DNA form, the CDR3 reads TGTGCCAGCAGCTCCGGGACAGGGGGTTTCGGGGAGCTGTTTTTT. Its translation: CASSSGTGGFGELFF.

The rearrangement links TRBV6-5 to TRBJ1-1, with 9 bases lining up with TRBD1. The ends lost 6 bases at V and 4 bases at J; junction bases unmatched: 9. Germline values: CDR1 MNHEY, CDR2 SVGAGI. The CDR3 is made up of 15 amino acids. The CDR3 spells CASRPQGQGSTEAFF. CDR3 DNA sequence: TGTGCCAGCAGACCCCAGGGACAGGGAAGCACTGAAGCTTTCTTT.

V usage is TRBV9 and J usage is TRBJ2-1, with TRBD1 matching 11 bases. Unmatched junction bases numbered 6, after V lost 4 bases and J lost 6 bases. Germline V lookup: CDR1 SGDLS, CDR2 YYNGEE. This CDR3 contains 15 residues. CDR3 protein: CASSRGQGETNEQFF. CDR3 coding DNA: TGTGCCAGCAGCCGGGGACAGGGGGAAACCAATGAGCAGTTCTTC. Looking up the rest from reference TRBV9 and TRBJ2-1 gives the full variable domain: DSGVTQTPKHLITATGQRVTLRCSPRSGDLSVYWYQQSLDQGLQFLIQYYNGEERAKGNILERFSAQQFPDLHSELNLSSLELGDSALYFCASSRGQGETNEQFFGPGTRLTVL.

Notes on this clone: One end of the junction does not line up with germline, which may come from a read error. The chain recombines TRBV20-1 with TRBJ1-2, with D perhaps TRBD1 (6 bases). The CDR3 covers 11 residues. In germline, CDR1 is DFQATT, CDR2 SNEGSKA (reference sequence). The CDR3 sequence is CSAYGAGANAF. In DNA form, the CDR3 reads TGCAGTGCTTACGGGGCGGGGGCAAATGCCTTC.

The J gene is TRBJ2-3, the V gene TRBV5-6, with 8 bases matching TRBD2. The CDR3 has 16 amino acids. V was clipped by 0 bases and J by 0 bases; unmatched bases: 3. Germline CDR1 reads SGHDT; CDR2 reads YYEEEE. CDR3 nucleotides: TGTGCCAGCAGCTTGGTATTAGCGGGGAGCACAGATACGCAGTATTTT. It codes for CASSLVLAGSTDTQYF.

The chain is built from TRBV24-1 and TRBJ2-1; 9 bases align to TRBD1. Germline values: CDR1 KGHDR, CDR2 SFDVKD. J was trimmed by 10 bases and V by 1 base; bases with no gene match: 1. The CDR3 loop spans 13 amino acids. CDR3 protein: CATSDFGTGEQFF. CDR3 bases: TGTGCCACCAGTGATTTCGGGACAGGGGAGCAGTTCTTC.

The V gene is TRBV18, the J gene TRBJ1-2; tentative D call: TRBD1 (5 bases). Trimming left V 4 bases short and J 3 bases short, with 9 bases between. Germline CDR1 is KGHSH and CDR2 is LQKENI. The CDR3 sequence is 13 residues long. CDR3 region: CASSHSRDYGYTF. CDR3 nucleotide sequence: TGTGCCAGCTCACACAGCAGGGACTATGGCTACACCTTC.

Only a few counts were recorded for this clone. This chain connects TRBV4-1 to TRBJ2-3; 11 positions match TRBD2. V gave up 0 bases and J gave up 4 bases; unmatched junction bases: 9. Germline assignment: CDR1 MGHRA and CDR2 YSYEKL. The CDR3 runs to 18 residues. CDR3 bases: TGCGCCAGCAGCCAAGAAGGTAGGGGACTAGCGGTCTCAGATACGCAGTATTTT. Translation gives CASSQEGRGLAVSDTQYF.

This chain uses TRBV5-5 with TRBJ1-6, with D possibly being TRBD1 (6 bases). CDR1 and CDR2 (germline): SGHKS, YYEKEE (reference sequence). The V end was cut by 2 bases, the J end by 9 bases, with 15 bases between. CDR3 length: 15 residues. The CDR3, as DNA: TGTGCCAGCAGCTTTTACAGGGAGGGGACTTCACCCCTCCACTTT. Protein product: CASSFYREGTSPLHF. The complete variable domain, with remaining parts taken from reference TRBV5-5 and TRBJ1-6, reads DAGVTQSPTHLIKTRGQQVTLRCSPISGHKSVSWYQQVLGQGPQFIFQYYEKEERGRGNFPDRFSARQFPNYSSELNVNALLLGDSALYLCASSFYREGTSPLHFGNGTRLTVT.

This clone was counted only a few times. V and J are TRBV30 and TRBJ2-3, with D possibly matching TRBD2 (6 bases). The CDR3 consists of 14 residues. Germline V CDR1 and CDR2: GTSNPN, SVGIG (reference sequence). Between the trimmed V and J ends, which lost 4 bases and 3 bases, there was a span of 14 bases. The CDR3 sequence: CAWMEGLFTDTQYF. The CDR3 nucleotides are TGTGCCTGGATGGAGGGCTTGTTTACAGATACGCAGTATTTT.

This CDR3 is CASSFYTGELFF. CDR3 coding DNA: TGTGCCAGCTCCTTCTACACCGGGGAGCTGTTTTTT. The chain carries TRBV18 and TRBJ2-2, with D hard to call. The CDR3 runs 12 residues. CDR1 is KGHSH and CDR2 is LQKENI in the germline V gene. V lost 6 bases and J lost 3, with 5 bases in between.

The rearrangement links TRBV7-9 to TRBJ1-4; possible D gene TRBD1, 6 bases. Germline CDR1 is SEHNR and CDR2 is FQNEAQ (reference sequence). This CDR3 is 15 amino acids long. V shed 5 bases and J shed 7 bases, with 17 bases lying between them. CDR3 nucleotide sequence: TGTGCCAGCAGCCCGGGACAATTCGAAGGTGAAAAACTGTTTTTT. It is translated as CASSPGQFEGEKLFF.

The chain is built from TRBV19 and TRBJ1-2; 9 bases map to TRBD1. Germline V gene sequence: CDR1 LNHDA, CDR2 SQIVND (reference sequence). The CDR3 loop spans 14 amino acids. J lost 3 bases, V lost 3 bases, and 2 bases had no gene match. CDR3 coding DNA: TGTGCCAGTAGTATCGGGGACAGGGACTATGGCTACACCTTC. Its translation: CASSIGDRDYGYTF.

The chain carries TRBV19 and TRBJ1-5, with TRBD1 identical over 7 bases. The CDR3 spans 11 residues. Germline trimming cut 9 bases from V and 11 bases from J; bases unmatched to any gene: 7. CDR1 is LNHDA and CDR2 is SQIVND in the germline V gene (reference sequence). Written as DNA, the CDR3 is TGTGCCAGCTTTAGGGGGACAGCCCAGCATTTT. This gives the protein CASFRGTAQHF. Full variable domain (missing parts from reference TRBV19 and TRBJ1-5): DGGITQSPKYLFRKEGQNVTLSCEQNLNHDAMYWYRQDPGQGLRLIYYSQIVNDFQKGDIAEGYSVSREKKESFPLTVTSAQKNPTAFYLCASFRGTAQHFGDGTRLSIL.

DNA for the CDR3: TGTGCCAGCAGCCAGGGGGGTGGAGGTTGGAATGAGCAGTTCTTC. It codes for CASSQGGGGWNEQFF. V usage is TRBV6-5 and J usage is TRBJ2-1, with D possibly TRBD1 on 7 matching bases. Germline-derived CDR1 and CDR2 are MNHEY and SVGAGI. The CDR3 is 15 residues long. V gave up 6 bases and J gave up 7 bases, with 19 bases separating them.